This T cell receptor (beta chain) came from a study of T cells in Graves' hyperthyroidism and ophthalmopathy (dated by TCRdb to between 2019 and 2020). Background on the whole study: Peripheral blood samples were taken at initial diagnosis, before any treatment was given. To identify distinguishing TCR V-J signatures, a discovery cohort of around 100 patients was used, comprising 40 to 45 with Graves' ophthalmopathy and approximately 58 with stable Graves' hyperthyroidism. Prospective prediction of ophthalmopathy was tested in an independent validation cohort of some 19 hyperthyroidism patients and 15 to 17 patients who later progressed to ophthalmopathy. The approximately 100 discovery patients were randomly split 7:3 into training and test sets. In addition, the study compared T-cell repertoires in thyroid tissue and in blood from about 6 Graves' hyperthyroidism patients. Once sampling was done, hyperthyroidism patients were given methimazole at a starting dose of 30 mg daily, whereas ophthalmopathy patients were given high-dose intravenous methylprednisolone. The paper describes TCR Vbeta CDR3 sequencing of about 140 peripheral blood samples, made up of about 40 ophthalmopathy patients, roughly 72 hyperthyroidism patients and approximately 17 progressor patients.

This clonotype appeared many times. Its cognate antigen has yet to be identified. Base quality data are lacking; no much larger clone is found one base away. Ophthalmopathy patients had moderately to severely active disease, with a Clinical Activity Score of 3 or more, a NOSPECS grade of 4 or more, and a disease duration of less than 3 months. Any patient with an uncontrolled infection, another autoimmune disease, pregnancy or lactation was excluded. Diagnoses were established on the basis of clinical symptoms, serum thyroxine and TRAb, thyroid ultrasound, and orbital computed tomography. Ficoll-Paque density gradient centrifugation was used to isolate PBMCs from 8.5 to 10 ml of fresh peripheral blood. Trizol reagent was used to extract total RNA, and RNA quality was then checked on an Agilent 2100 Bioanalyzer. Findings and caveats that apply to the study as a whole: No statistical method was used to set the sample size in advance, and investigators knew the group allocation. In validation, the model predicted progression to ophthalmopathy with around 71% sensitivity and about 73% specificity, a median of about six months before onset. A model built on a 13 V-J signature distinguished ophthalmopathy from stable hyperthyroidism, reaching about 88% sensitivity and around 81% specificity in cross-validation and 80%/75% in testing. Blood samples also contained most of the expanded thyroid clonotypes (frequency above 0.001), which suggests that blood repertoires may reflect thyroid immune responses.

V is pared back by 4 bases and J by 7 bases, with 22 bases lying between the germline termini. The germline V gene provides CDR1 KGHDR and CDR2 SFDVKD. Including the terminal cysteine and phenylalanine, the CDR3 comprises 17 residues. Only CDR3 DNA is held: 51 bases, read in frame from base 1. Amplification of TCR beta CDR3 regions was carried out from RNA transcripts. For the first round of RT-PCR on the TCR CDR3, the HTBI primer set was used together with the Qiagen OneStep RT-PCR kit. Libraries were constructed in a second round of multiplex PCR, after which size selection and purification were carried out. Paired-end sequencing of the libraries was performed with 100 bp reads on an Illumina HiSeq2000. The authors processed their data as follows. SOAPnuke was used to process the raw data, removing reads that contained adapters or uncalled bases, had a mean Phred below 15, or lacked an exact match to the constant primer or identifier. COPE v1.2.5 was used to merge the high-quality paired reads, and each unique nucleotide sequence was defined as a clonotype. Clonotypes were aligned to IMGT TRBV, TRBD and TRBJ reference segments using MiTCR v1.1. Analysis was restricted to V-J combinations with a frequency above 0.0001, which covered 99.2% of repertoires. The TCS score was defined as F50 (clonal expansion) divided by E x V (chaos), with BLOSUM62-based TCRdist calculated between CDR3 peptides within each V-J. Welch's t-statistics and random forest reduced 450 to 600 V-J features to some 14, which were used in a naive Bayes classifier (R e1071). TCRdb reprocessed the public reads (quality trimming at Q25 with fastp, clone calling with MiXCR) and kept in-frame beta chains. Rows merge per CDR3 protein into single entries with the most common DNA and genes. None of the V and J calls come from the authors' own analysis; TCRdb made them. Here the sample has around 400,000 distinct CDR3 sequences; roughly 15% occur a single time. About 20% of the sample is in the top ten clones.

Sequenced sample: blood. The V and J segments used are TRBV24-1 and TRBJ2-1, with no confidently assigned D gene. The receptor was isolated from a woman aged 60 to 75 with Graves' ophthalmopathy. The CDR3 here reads CATSEPSGGPKANEQFF. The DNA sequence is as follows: TGTGCCACCAGTGAGCCCTCAGGCGGCCCCAAAGCGAATGAGCAGTTCTTC.